Sequencing of this TCR beta chain was carried out in a study of neoadjuvant anti-PD-1 for oral cavity cancer. As for the study in general: Patients without progression received a fourth nivolumab dose around day 43, then surgical resection on days 50-56.

The assay was immunoSEQ multiplex PCR, and TCRdb's table has in-frame clones only and misses some. The data contain more than 15,000 clones, about 78% of them singletons. Stage II-IVA oral cavity squamous cell carcinoma was new and untreated by systemic or radiation therapy. Blood cells were analyzed directly, without culture or expansion. Trimming pared 8 bases from V and 3 bases from J, leaving 10 bases between. Germline V lookup: CDR1 SEHNR, CDR2 FQNEAQ (reference sequence). The CDR3 is 12 amino acids. The clonotype originates from a person aged 35-79 years with oral cavity squamous cell carcinoma. V gene TRBV7-9 combines with J gene TRBJ1-1; D is uncertain. The material was PBMCs, obtained before nivolumab (anti-PD-1) treatment. CDR3 in DNA: TGTGCCAGCGAGGGTCTCGACACTGAAGCTTTCTTT. Its translation is CASEGLDTEAFF.